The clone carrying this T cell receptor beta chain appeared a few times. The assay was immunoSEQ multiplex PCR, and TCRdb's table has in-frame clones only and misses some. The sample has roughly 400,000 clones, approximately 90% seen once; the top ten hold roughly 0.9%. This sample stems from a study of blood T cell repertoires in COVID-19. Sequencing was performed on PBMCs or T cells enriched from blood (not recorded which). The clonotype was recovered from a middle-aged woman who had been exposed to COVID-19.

The CDR3 here is CASSSGRGRSYGYTF. Written as DNA, the CDR3 is TGTGCCAGCAGCTCGGGGAGGGGCAGGAGCTATGGCTACACCTTC. The V and J genes are TRBV27 and TRBJ1-2; possibly TRBD1 for D (5 bases). Trimming took off 6 bases at V and 4 bases at J, with 18 bases between the two ends. CDR3 length equals 15 residues. Germline CDR1 MNHEY, CDR2 SMNVEV (reference sequence).